The entry that follows covers one T cell receptor (beta chain) sequence. The antigen is unknown. This sample is drawn from a study of cytomegalovirus exposure and HLA in healthy donors. Study-level information: According to later analysis, the same platform produced the 130 or so validation and 600 to 800 first-cohort repertoires. Study findings and constraints: A few chains tied to CMV proved CMV antigen-specific in vitro. The authors listed 150 to 200 TCR beta chains as cytomegalovirus-associated.

The CDR3 is made up of 15 amino acids. CDR1 and CDR2 (germline): WSHSY, SAAADI. With 8 bases clipped from V and 3 bases from J, the junction kept 8 bases outside the gene matches. The method was immunoSEQ multiplex PCR; TCRdb's version includes in-frame clones alone and lacks a portion of them. The sample shows about 64,000 clones, around 88% of them seen only once. Separation from the roughly 680-subject first cohort characterized the roughly 130-subject validation cohort, to which the donors belonged. This clonotype originated in a woman younger than 30 in good health and CMV-seronegative. V usage is TRBV10-2 and J usage is TRBJ2-1; 9 bases line up with TRBD2. Material for sequencing was PBMCs. The CDR3 region has the DNA TGCGCCAGCGGAAGGGGACTAGCAGACTACAATGAGCAGTTCTTC. Protein sequence: CASGRGLADYNEQFF.